Included here is one TCR beta chain sequence, with context. Antigen specificity is unknown. Use of 60 Vbeta and 13 Jbeta primers characterized the PCR. The table came from immunoSEQ multiplex PCR; TCRdb's copy has only in-frame clones and leaves some out. The profile shows some 190,000 clones, about 88% of them singletons. The source of the sample is a study of cytomegalovirus exposure and HLA in healthy donors. General study points: When analyzed later, the rates of TCR association showed variation by HLA locus, with DRB1 the most and HLA-C the fewest.

Trimming pared 6 bases from V and 2 bases from J, leaving 11 bases between. There are 12 residues in the CDR3. Germline CDR1 is SQVTM and CDR2 is ANQGSEA. The chain joins TRBV29-1 to TRBJ2-7; possibly TRBD1 for D (5 bases). Material for sequencing was PBMCs. This TCR came from a woman aged 18-35 years in good health and CMV-seronegative. CDR3 DNA sequence: TGCAGCGTAGAGGAAGGGGCCTACGAGCAGTACTTC. This codes for CSVEEGAYEQYF.